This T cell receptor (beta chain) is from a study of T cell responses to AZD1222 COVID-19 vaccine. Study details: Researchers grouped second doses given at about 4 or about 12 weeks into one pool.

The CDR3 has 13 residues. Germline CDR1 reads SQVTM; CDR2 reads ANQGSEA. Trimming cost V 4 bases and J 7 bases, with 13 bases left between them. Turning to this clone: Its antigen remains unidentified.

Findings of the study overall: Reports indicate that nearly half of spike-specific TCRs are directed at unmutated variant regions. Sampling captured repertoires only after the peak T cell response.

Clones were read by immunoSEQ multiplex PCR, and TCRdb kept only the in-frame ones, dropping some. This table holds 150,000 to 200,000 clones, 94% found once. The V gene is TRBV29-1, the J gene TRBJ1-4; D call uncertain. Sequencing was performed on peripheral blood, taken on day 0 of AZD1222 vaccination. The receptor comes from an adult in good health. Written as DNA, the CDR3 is TGCAGCGTTGTCGGGCCGACGACTGAAAAACTGTTTTTT. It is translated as CSVVGPTTEKLFF. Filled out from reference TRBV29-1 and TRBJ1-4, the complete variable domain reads SAVISQKPSRDICQRGTSLTIQCQVDSQVTMMFWYRQQPGQSLTLIATANQGSEATYESGFVIDKFPISRPNLTFSTLTVSNMSPEDSSIYLCSVVGPTTEKLFFGSGTQLSVL.